The clone carrying this T cell receptor beta chain has just a few counts. This entry belongs to a study of blood T cell repertoires in COVID-19. Study overall: Whether acute or convalescent, the COVID-19 samples came from the United States, Italy and Spain. PBMCs, B-cell-depleted T cells, or T cells were the source of the cDNA or gDNA that made up the material.

The CDR3 totals 11 residues. CDR1 and CDR2 (germline): ENHRY, SYGVKD. V shed 4 bases and J shed 15 bases, with 13 bases lying between them. Seattle patient enrollment occurred during active infection, with longitudinal follow-up thereafter. In the study's own analysis: Estimated nucleated cell counts came from reference gene primer amplification. This table comes from immunoSEQ multiplex PCR, and its TCRdb copy is limited to in-frame clones, with some not included. The V and J calls and the clone size are those of that table, but D and trimming were determined from the DNA. This sample yields under 200,000 clones, of which 80% to 90% are seen a single time; roughly 8.3% belongs to the top ten.

The origin of this receptor is a woman between 55 and 75 years old with COVID-19, enrolled during active disease. The chain is built from TRBV10-3 and TRBJ2-1, with a tentative D call TRBD2 (7 bases). Input material: peripheral blood. The CDR3 region has the DNA TGTGCCATCAGTGTAGGGGGGGCTTCGTTCTTC. This translates into CAISVGGASFF.